The entry below gives a single T cell receptor beta chain sequence along with its context. Antigen: not known. The data stem from a study of graft-versus-host responses after intestinal transplantation. Sequenced by immunoSEQ multiplex PCR; TCRdb stores in-frame clones only, minus some. This table has more than 65,000 clones, under 90% appearing once. This receptor was obtained from a human donor who was the organ donor for an intestinal transplant. Material: unstimulated CD4+ T cells sorted from spleen or lymph node cells, obtained before transplant.

For the CDR3, the DNA is TGTGCCAGCAGCAAACTAGCTACCATGAACACCGGGGAGCTGTTTTTT. Amino acids: CASSKLATMNTGELFF. V and J are TRBV7-3 and TRBJ2-2, with D tentatively TRBD2 (6 bases). V lost 5 bases, J lost 1 base, and 14 bases lay in between. Germline CDR1 reads SGHTA; CDR2 reads FQGTGA. This CDR3 is 16 amino acids long.